This TCR beta chain was recorded in a study of CD8+ T cells in alopecia areata. For the study at large: At a dose of 5 to 10 mg twice daily, oral tofacitinib was given to treated patients. Affected scalp percentage determined the severity score of treated patients. Study-level points and caveats: Scalp lesions, especially in alopecia totalis/universalis, had higher clonality than normal scalp. Scalp clonality and expanded CD8+ clones among the top 100 showed significant decreases with tofacitinib.

As for treatment: oral pan-JAK inhibitor, 5-10 mg twice daily. In each case, RNA was isolated and then reverse transcribed into cDNA as the sequencing template. TCRdb keeps only in-frame clones here, not all; method: immunoSEQ multiplex PCR. The repertoire consists of about 42,000 clones, with approximately 65% occurring once and the leading ten covering about a fifth. The length of the CDR3 is 15 residues. CDR1 is LGHNA and CDR2 is YSLEER in the germline V gene. V lost 0 bases to trimming and J lost 2 bases; unmatched junction nucleotides: 4. A remark on this clone: The antigen remains unidentified.

Sequenced material: CD8+ T cells sorted from blood, taken at week 4, from a patient treated with tofacitinib. The rearrangement uses TRBV4-3 and TRBJ2-7; 7 bases are a match to TRBD1. The sequence was collected from a human donor with alopecia areata. In nucleotides, the CDR3 is TGCGCCAGCAGCCAAGATCGGACAGGAGCCTACGAGCAGTACTTC. Protein product: CASSQDRTGAYEQYF.